The next 3 T cell receptor beta chains were all read from a single sample in a study of T cell responses to AZD1222 COVID-19 vaccine. Generated by immunoSEQ multiplex PCR, the TCRdb table keeps only in-frame clones and is missing some. The table shows about 130,000 clones, with around 90% occurring only once. This specimen was peripheral blood, taken on day 0 of AZD1222 vaccination. The receptors shown here come from an adult in good health.

The chain has TRBV19 and TRBJ1-3; D not resolved. Germline values: CDR1 LNHDA, CDR2 SQIVND (reference sequence). Trimming pared 6 bases from V and 0 bases from J, leaving 18 bases between. CDR3 length: 17 amino acids. CDR3 in amino acids: CASRRDPQLHSGNTIYF. The CDR3 DNA reads TGTGCCAGTAGGAGAGACCCCCAGCTTCACTCTGGAAACACCATATATTTT.

The chain recombines TRBV5-1 with TRBJ1-2, with D tentatively TRBD1 (5 bases). Trimming cost V 0 bases and J 2 bases, with 11 bases left between them. CDR1 is SGHRS, CDR2 YFSETQ, per germline. The CDR3 has 15 amino acids. The CDR3 sequence: CASSLESNRNYGYTF. The CDR3 nucleotides read TGCGCCAGCAGCTTGGAGAGTAACAGGAACTATGGCTACACCTTC.

V usage is TRBV19 and J usage is TRBJ1-1; 8 positions match TRBD1. With 3 bases clipped from V and 1 base from J, the junction kept 10 bases outside the gene matches. The CDR3 has 17 amino acids. From germline, CDR1 is LNHDA and CDR2 SQIVND (reference sequence). CDR3 residues: CASSMGQVRRQNTEAFF. The CDR3, as DNA: TGTGCCAGTAGTATGGGACAGGTCAGACGTCAGAACACTGAAGCTTTCTTT. The whole variable domain, filled in from reference TRBV19 and TRBJ1-1, reads DGGITQSPKYLFRKEGQNVTLSCEQNLNHDAMYWYRQDPGQGLRLIYYSQIVNDFQKGDIAEGYSVSREKKESFPLTVTSAQKNPTAFYLCASSMGQVRRQNTEAFFGQGTRLTVV.